This is a list of T cell receptor beta chains from one sample in a study of T cells in Graves' hyperthyroidism and ophthalmopathy. MiXCR, run by TCRdb on the multiplex PCR reads, gives a single entry per CDR3 protein. This sample has 450,000 to 650,000 distinct CDR3 sequences, with 14% found just once. Specimen: blood. Every receptor here comes from a woman between 18 and 29 years old with Graves' ophthalmopathy. Each CDR3 is given with its conserved first and last residue. D genes are given only for firm matches. Size is stated for part of the rows, as once, few or many counts, or as a class when the clone is expanded.

J: TRBJ2-6
D: NA
length: 20
size: NA
V: TRBV4-1
CDR3: CASSQGFRGGRLSGANVLTF
DNA: TGCGCCAGCAGCCAAGGGTTTCGAGGAGGGCGACTCTCTGGGGCCAACGTCCTGACTTTC

J: TRBJ1-2
D: NA
length: 15
size: few
V: TRBV29-1
CDR3: CSVDESGGSEGGYTF
DNA: TGCAGCGTTGATGAATCGGGGGGCTCGGAAGGAGGCTACACCTTC

J: TRBJ2-7
D: TRBD1
length: 15
size: many
V: TRBV7-8
CDR3: CASSLIRTGPYEQYF
DNA: TGTGCCAGCAGCTTAATCCGGACAGGTCCCTACGAGCAGTACTTC

J: TRBJ2-6
D: NA
length: 14
size: many
V: TRBV12-3/TRBV12-4
CDR3: CASRTISGANVLTF
DNA: TGTGCCAGCAGGACCATCTCTGGGGCCAACGTCCTGACTTTC

J: TRBJ2-7
D: NA
length: 13
size: many
V: TRBV7-9
CDR3: CASSPPPSYEQYF
DNA: TGTGCCAGCAGCCCCCCTCCTTCTTACGAGCAGTACTTC

J: TRBJ1-1
D: NA
length: 12
size: NA
V: TRBV29-1
CDR3: CSAPRGLTEAFF
DNA: TGCAGCGCCCCCCGGGGGCTCACTGAAGCTTTCTTT

J: TRBJ2-7
D: NA
length: 13
size: many
V: TRBV13
CDR3: CASSVSGTGEQYF
DNA: TGTGCCAGCAGCGTCTCGGGGACGGGCGAGCAGTACTTC

J: TRBJ2-2
D: TRBD2
length: 15
size: many
V: TRBV12-3/TRBV12-4
CDR3: CASSLTSGKGGELFF
DNA: TGTGCCAGCAGTTTGACTAGCGGGAAGGGCGGGGAGCTGTTTTTT

J: TRBJ2-4
D: TRBD2
length: 22
size: many
V: TRBV6-2/TRBV6-3
CDR3: CASSARPGGGSPTTLAKNIQYF
DNA: TGTGCCAGCAGTGCCCGTCCCGGCGGCGGGAGCCCGACGACCCTAGCCAAAAACATTCAGTACTTC

J: TRBJ2-1
D: TRBD2
length: 15
size: many
V: TRBV5-1
CDR3: CASNSGGQGTSEQFF
DNA: TGCGCCAGCAACTCGGGGGGGCAAGGTACAAGTGAGCAGTTCTTC

J: TRBJ1-5
D: NA
length: 14
size: few
V: TRBV29-1
CDR3: CSVVSGALNQPQHF
DNA: TGCAGCGTTGTGTCTGGGGCTCTCAATCAGCCCCAGCATTTT

J: TRBJ1-6
D: NA
length: 12
size: many
V: TRBV3-1
CDR3: CASSHTYSPLHF
DNA: TGTGCCAGCAGCCATACCTATTCACCCCTCCACTTT

J: TRBJ2-3
D: TRBD2
length: 16
size: many
V: TRBV6-1
CDR3: CASSEQSGRSTDTQYF
DNA: TGTGCCAGCAGTGAACAAAGCGGGAGAAGTACAGATACGCAGTATTTT

J: TRBJ2-2
D: NA
length: 16
size: many
V: TRBV7-3
CDR3: CASSSLRTPNTGELFF
DNA: TGTGCCAGCAGCTCCTTGCGGACCCCGAACACCGGGGAGCTGTTTTTT

J: TRBJ2-7
D: TRBD2
length: 16
size: many
V: TRBV28
CDR3: CASSPLSSGRANEQYF
DNA: TGTGCCAGCAGTCCCCTGTCTAGCGGGAGGGCCAACGAGCAGTACTTC

J: TRBJ2-3
D: TRBD2
length: 12
size: many
V: TRBV11-2
CDR3: CASSSWTSPPYF
DNA: TGTGCCAGCAGCTCCTGGACTAGTCCCCCGTATTTT

J: TRBJ1-2
D: NA
length: 16
size: many
V: TRBV28
CDR3: CASSTPRGKANYGYTF
DNA: TGTGCCAGCAGTACGCCCCGGGGGAAAGCTAACTATGGCTACACCTTC

J: TRBJ2-1
D: TRBD2
length: 16
size: NA
V: TRBV5-1
CDR3: CASGRTSGSNYNEQFF
DNA: TGCGCCAGCGGACGGACTAGCGGGAGTAACTACAATGAGCAGTTCTTC

J: TRBJ2-7
D: TRBD2
length: 15
size: NA
V: TRBV3-1
CDR3: CASTPTSGGLYEQYF
DNA: TGTGCCAGCACCCCCACTAGCGGGGGTTTGTACGAGCAGTACTTC

J: TRBJ2-1
D: TRBD1
length: 16
size: many
V: TRBV7-2
CDR3: CASSSGGGTQGNEQFF
DNA: TGTGCCAGCAGCTCAGGGGGCGGGACCCAAGGAAATGAGCAGTTCTTC

J: TRBJ2-1
D: TRBD2
length: 15
size: NA
V: TRBV19
CDR3: CASSIGLAVNDEQFF
DNA: TGTGCCAGTAGTATCGGACTAGCGGTAAACGATGAGCAGTTCTTC

J: TRBJ2-3
D: TRBD1
length: 14
size: many
V: TRBV20-1
CDR3: CSVGPDRDTDTQYF
DNA: TGCAGTGTGGGACCGGACAGGGACACAGATACGCAGTATTTT

J: TRBJ2-7
D: NA
length: 12
size: many
V: TRBV5-1
CDR3: CASRSTGNEQYF
DNA: TGCGCCAGCAGGTCCACAGGGAACGAGCAGTACTTC

J: TRBJ2-1
D: TRBD2
length: 18
size: NA
V: TRBV2
CDR3: CASSDPGTSGRVYNEQFF
DNA: TGTGCCAGCAGTGACCCCGGGACTAGCGGGAGGGTATACAATGAGCAGTTCTTC

J: TRBJ1-1
D: NA
length: 15
size: NA
V: TRBV27
CDR3: CASSPRQGGWTEAFF
DNA: TGTGCCAGCAGTCCTCGGCAGGGTGGGTGGACTGAAGCTTTCTTT

J: TRBJ1-2
D: NA
length: 15
size: few
V: TRBV5-1
CDR3: CASSQRDGANYGYTF
DNA: TGCGCCAGCAGCCAGAGAGACGGAGCTAACTATGGCTACACCTTC

J: TRBJ1-2
D: TRBD1
length: 14
size: many
V: TRBV12-3/TRBV12-4
CDR3: CASGGGGFRYGYTF
DNA: TGTGCCAGCGGGGGAGGGGGCTTTAGGTATGGCTACACCTTC

J: TRBJ2-2
D: TRBD1
length: 17
size: few
V: TRBV20-1
CDR3: CSARIPTGTGSTGELFF
DNA: TGCAGTGCTAGAATACCAACCGGGACAGGTTCCACCGGGGAGCTGTTTTTT

J: TRBJ2-3
D: NA
length: 11
size: NA
V: TRBV2
CDR3: CASKARYTQYF
DNA: TGTGCCAGCAAGGCTAGATATACGCAGTATTTT

J: TRBJ1-1
D: TRBD1
length: 16
size: many
V: TRBV10-3
CDR3: CAISGGGTGARGEAFF
DNA: TGTGCCATCAGTGGGGGGGGGACAGGGGCCCGGGGTGAAGCTTTCTTT

J: TRBJ2-3
D: TRBD2
length: 17
size: many
V: TRBV13
CDR3: CASSLGGLAGNTDTQYF
DNA: TGTGCCAGCAGCTTAGGCGGGCTAGCGGGAAACACAGATACGCAGTATTTT

J: TRBJ2-7
D: TRBD2
length: 12
size: NA
V: TRBV6-1
CDR3: CASSPSGTAQYF
DNA: TGTGCCAGCAGCCCTAGCGGGACCGCGCAGTACTTC